The T cell receptor beta chain described here comes from a study of T cell responses to AZD1222 COVID-19 vaccine. The method was immunoSEQ multiplex PCR; TCRdb's version includes in-frame clones alone and lacks a portion of them. The data show roughly 150,000 clones, approximately 87% seen once. A note on this clone: Its antigen remains unidentified.

The study's findings and limits: Targets within unmutated variant regions were reportedly found for nearly half of spike-specific TCRs.

Per the germline V gene, CDR1 is LGHNA and CDR2 is YSLEER. V was pared by 6 bases and J by 5 bases, with 9 bases of the junction left unmatched. This CDR3 comprises 15 residues. The study pooled second doses at about 4 or about 12 weeks. The clonotype was recovered from an adult who received the AZD1222 COVID-19 vaccine. Source: peripheral blood, taken 28 days after the second AZD1222 dose. The V gene is TRBV4-3, the J gene TRBJ2-7, with 11 bases matching TRBD2. The DNA for the CDR3 is TGCGCCAGCAGACCTCAACTAGCGGGAGCAGACGAGCAGTACTTC. Translated: CASRPQLAGADEQYF.